The present TCR beta chain was sequenced within a study of T cells expressing NK-cell markers. Whole-study context: Sorted CD3+CD56-NKG2C+, CD3+CD56+NKG2C- and CD3+CD56+NKG2C+ T cells were the source of the TCR beta repertoires.

With the 5' RACE reads reprocessed, TCRdb shows one record per CDR3 protein and no DNA. The clone table shows 150,000 to 180,000 distinct CDR3 sequences, with the ten largest holding 37%. Study-wide findings and caveats: The CD3+CD56-NKG2C+ fraction was also led by these clonotypes in several donors. Six donors carried dominant NKG2C+ clonotypes that made up about 1.0-7.0% of their CD8+ T cells.

With respect to this clonotype: What it binds is not known.

Looked up from germline, CDR1 is SNHLY and CDR2 is FYNNEI. This CDR3 region has 15 residues. This receptor was identified in a woman between 45 and 60 years old in good health. The V and J genes are TRBV2 and TRBJ2-1. Material: blood T cells: a sorted CD56 or NKG2C T cell subset, CD4+ or CD8+ T cells, or bulk PBMC T cells (not recorded which). The CDR3 sequence is CASSELDILYNEQFF.